A single sample is the source of the 21 T cell receptor beta chains below, sequenced in a study of control samples from healthy donors and cancer patients. Profiling relied on immunoSEQ multiplex PCR, and the TCRdb table lists in-frame clones only, not all of them. The sample lists 120,000 or so clones; over 75% were seen once. What was sequenced was blood. These receptors originate from a man in his forties or fifties in good health.

V usage is TRBV10-3 and J usage is TRBJ2-3; D is perhaps TRBD1 or TRBD2 (5 bases each). Trimming pared 4 bases from V and 7 bases from J, leaving 12 bases between. Germline V lookup: CDR1 ENHRY, CDR2 SYGVKD. This CDR3 contains 13 residues. Here the CDR3 reads CAISARGEYTQYF. The CDR3 DNA is TGTGCCATCAGTGCAAGGGGAGAGTATACGCAGTATTTT.

The chain joins TRBV15 to TRBJ2-6; 7 nucleotides agree with TRBD1. With V trimmed by 1 base and J by 0 bases, 9 bases remained unmatched. The CDR3 runs to 19 residues. Germline CDR1 and CDR2: LNHNV and YYDKDF (reference sequence). CDR3 in DNA: TGTGCCACCAGCAGAGGGTATGGGGACAGCAGCTCTGGGGCCAACGTCCTGACTTTC. Protein sequence: CATSRGYGDSSSGANVLTF.

V gene TRBV24-1 combines with J gene TRBJ2-3; D is possibly TRBD1 (5 bases). Germline CDR1 reads KGHDR; CDR2 reads SFDVKD. The V gene lost 2 bases and the J gene lost 1 base, with 9 bases spanning the gap. This CDR3 contains 15 residues. This chain's CDR3 is CATSDSGFRTDTQYF. The DNA for the CDR3 is TGTGCCACCAGTGATTCAGGGTTTCGCACAGATACGCAGTATTTT.

CDR3 amino acids: CASSLQNLRGQAFF. In nucleotides, the CDR3 is TGTGCCAGCAGCTTGCAGAATCTTAGGGGGCAAGCTTTCTTT. The chain uses TRBV5-4 and TRBJ1-1, with 7 bases identical to TRBD1. Germline V gene data show CDR1 as SGHNT and CDR2 as YYREEE (reference sequence). CDR3 length equals 14 residues. Germline trimming cut 1 base from V and 9 bases from J; bases unmatched to any gene: 9.

The V gene is TRBV3-1 (or the pseudogene TRBV3-2), the J gene TRBJ2-2; 12 bases fit TRBD2. Germline CDR1 and CDR2: LGHDT and YNNKEL (reference sequence). There are 19 residues in the CDR3. J was trimmed by 4 bases and V by 1 base; bases with no gene match: 10. The CDR3 sequence is CASSQGPSGGALSTGELFF. The CDR3 DNA is TGTGCCAGCAGCCAAGGGCCTAGCGGGGGGGCATTAAGCACCGGGGAGCTGTTTTTT.

J is TRBJ1-1 and V is TRBV6-2 or TRBV6-3; 7 bases line up with TRBD1. The CDR3 runs to 16 residues. Germline V gene lookup returns CDR1 MNHEY and CDR2 SVGEGT. The trim removed 6 bases at V and 1 base at J, leaving 11 bases unmatched. The CDR3 here is CASSSGAHRGNTEAFF. As DNA, the CDR3 is TGTGCCAGCAGCTCCGGGGCTCACAGGGGGAACACTGAAGCTTTCTTT.

Concerning this clone: The same CDR3 can be traced to other DNA sequences in this sample. V gene TRBV7-2 combines with J gene TRBJ2-5; D is possibly TRBD1 (6 bases). The germline V gene has CDR1 SGHTA and CDR2 FQGNSA. V lost 0 bases to trimming and J lost 4 bases, with 9 bases between them. This CDR3 has 14 residues. The chain's CDR3 is CASSLAGGRETQYF. DNA for the CDR3: TGTGCCAGCAGCTTAGCTGGGGGCCGAGAGACCCAGTACTTC.

This clone was detected once. The rearrangement uses TRBV6-5 and TRBJ1-5; D call uncertain. V lost 10 bases and J 2 bases, leaving 18 bases between the germline ends. Germline assignment: CDR1 MNHEY and CDR2 SVGAGI. The CDR3 consists of 15 residues. Here the CDR3 reads CATWETGKGNQPQHF. The CDR3 coding sequence is TGTGCCACCTGGGAAACGGGGAAGGGCAATCAGCCCCAGCATTTT.

CDR3 protein: CASSGTVLNTEAFF. Here the CDR3 DNA reads TGTGCCAGCTCGGGGACAGTTCTGAACACTGAAGCTTTCTTT. V is TRBV18 and J is TRBJ1-1, with 7 bases fitting TRBD1. This CDR3 is 14 amino acids long. The V gene end was trimmed by 6 bases and the J gene end by 0 bases; junction bases not matched to a gene: 4. From germline, CDR1 is KGHSH and CDR2 LQKENI.

The rearrangement joins TRBV5-8 to TRBJ1-3; perhaps TRBD1 as D (6 bases). Trimming took off 0 bases at V and 6 bases at J, with 13 bases between the two ends. The CDR3 totals 15 residues. Germline V gene data show CDR1 as SGHTS and CDR2 as YDEGEE. The CDR3 DNA sequence: TGTGCCAGCAGCTTGGGTCGCAGGGGTTTAAACACCATATATTTT. It is translated as CASSLGRRGLNTIYF.

In its sample, this clone was seen a few times. The V gene is TRBV28, the J gene TRBJ2-7; D unclear. V was shortened by 8 bases and J by 1 base, with 15 bases between the two germline ends. CDR1 is MDHEN, CDR2 SYDVKM, per germline. This CDR3 contains 14 residues. The CDR3 reads CASYSGARSYEQYF. The CDR3 DNA sequence: TGTGCCAGCTATAGTGGAGCCAGATCCTACGAGCAGTACTTC.

The chain combines TRBV13 with TRBJ2-3; TRBD2 might be the D (6 bases). Per germline, CDR1 PRHDT and CDR2 FYEKMQ (reference sequence). With 5 bases removed from V and 4 bases from J, the gap between germline ends came to 19 bases. The CDR3 loop spans 16 amino acids. The DNA of the CDR3 is TGTGCCAGCAGCCTACCGGGCCCAGCGGGCCCAGATACGCAGTATTTT. Encoded protein: CASSLPGPAGPDTQYF. The entire variable domain, with the rest obtained from reference TRBV13 and TRBJ2-3, is as follows: AAGVIQSPRHLIKEKRETATLKCYPIPRHDTVYWYQQGPGQDPQFLISFYEKMQSDKGSIPDRFSAQQFSDYHSELNMSSLELGDSALYFCASSLPGPAGPDTQYFGPGTRLTVL.

The rearrangement links TRBV6-6 to TRBJ1-1; D remains ambiguous. This CDR3 has 12 amino acids. Germline V gene sequence: CDR1 MNHNY, CDR2 SVGAGI (reference sequence). V dropped 5 bases and J dropped 3 bases, with 7 bases sitting between them. The DNA for the CDR3 is TGTGCCAGCAGTCCCGATTACACTGAAGCTTTCTTT. Protein: CASSPDYTEAFF.

The V gene is TRBV6-6, the J gene TRBJ2-6; tentative D call: TRBD1 (6 bases). V was clipped by 6 bases and J by 4 bases, with 13 bases between them. The germline V gene has CDR1 MNHNY and CDR2 SVGAGI (reference sequence). The CDR3 runs 15 residues. CDR3 amino acids: CASRSTGSGANVLTF. The DNA for the CDR3 is TGTGCCAGCAGATCCACAGGGTCCGGGGCCAACGTCCTGACTTTC.

The table lists this clone with a count of one. J is TRBJ1-2 and V is TRBV6-1; 8 bases agree with TRBD1. Unmatched junction bases numbered 9, after V lost 1 base and J lost 5 bases. The CDR3 covers 16 residues. The germline V gene has CDR1 MNHNS and CDR2 SASEGT. The chain's CDR3 is CASSEVFRDRLYGYTF. The CDR3 region has the DNA TGTGCCAGCAGTGAAGTTTTCAGGGACAGGTTGTATGGCTACACCTTC.

V usage is TRBV14 and J usage is TRBJ1-2, with unresolved D. V was cut by 1 base and J by 2 bases, with 11 bases left in between. Germline V CDR1 and CDR2: SGHDN, FVKESK. The CDR3 is 15 residues long. CDR3 nucleotide sequence: TGTGCCAGCAGCCAAGGCAGAGTTTTCAACTATGGCTACACCTTC. This encodes CASSQGRVFNYGYTF. Full variable domain (rest looked up from reference TRBV14 and TRBJ1-2): EAGVTQFPSHSVIEKGQTVTLRCDPISGHDNLYWYRRVMGKEIKFLLHFVKESKQDESGMPNNRFLAERTGGTYSTLKVQPAELEDSGVYFCASSQGRVFNYGYTFGSGTRLTVV.

This chain connects TRBV27 to TRBJ2-3; D not resolved. Trimming removed 3 bases at V and 2 bases at J, with 9 bases between. Germline CDR1 MNHEY, CDR2 SMNVEV (reference sequence). CDR3 size: 14 residues. The CDR3 sequence: CASSLEGITDTQYF. The CDR3 DNA reads TGTGCCAGCAGTTTGGAAGGGATCACAGATACGCAGTATTTT.

This chain joins TRBV29-1 and TRBJ1-2; D is uncertain. The V end lost 3 bases, the J end lost 3 bases, and 11 bases lay between the germline ends. This CDR3 spans 13 amino acids. Looked up from germline, CDR1 is SQVTM and CDR2 is ANQGSEA. CDR3 region: CSVEEGNDYGYTF. The CDR3 DNA reads TGCAGCGTTGAGGAGGGAAATGACTATGGCTACACCTTC.

The CDR3 loop reads CASSPRDRSYEQYF. CDR3 bases: TGTGCCAGCAGCCCACGGGACCGCTCCTACGAGCAGTACTTC. The rearrangement links TRBV3-1 (or the pseudogene TRBV3-2) to TRBJ2-7; D may correspond to TRBD1 or TRBD2 (5 bases each). CDR1 is LGHDT and CDR2 is YNNKEL in the germline V gene (reference sequence). The CDR3 length is 14 residues. Trimming stripped 4 bases from V and 0 bases from J, with 10 bases between.

The chain has TRBV7-2 and TRBJ1-1, with D possibly matching TRBD1 (6 bases). This CDR3 has 14 residues. V lost 1 base to trimming and J lost 7 bases, with 13 bases between them. Germline CDR1 is SGHTA and CDR2 is FQGNSA. The CDR3 DNA reads as TGTGCCAGCAGCTTAGATCAGGGACAAGATGAAGCTTTCTTT. This encodes CASSLDQGQDEAFF.

The rearrangement uses TRBV11-1 and TRBJ1-6, with D possibly TRBD1 on 6 matching bases. Trimming cost V 1 base and J 7 bases, with 11 bases left between them. Germline V CDR1 and CDR2: SGHAT, FQDESV (reference sequence). This CDR3 is built from 15 residues. This CDR3 reads CASSLVTGNNSPLHF. The CDR3 DNA is TGTGCCAGCAGCTTAGTCACAGGGAACAATTCACCCCTCCACTTT.